The present entry profiles one TCR beta chain with its context. Ten or more counts support this clonotype. This clone's antigen is unknown. No qualities accompany the bases; no much larger clone lies one base away. Reading from cysteine to phenylalanine, the CDR3 counts 14 amino acids. CDR3 DNA only is kept here, 42 bases in frame from base 1. Reading the germline V gene gives CDR1 SNHLY and CDR2 FYNNEI. The V and J ends are trimmed by 4 bases and 0 bases, leaving 10 bases between them. The TCR beta CDR3 regions were amplified from RNA transcripts. A first-round RT-PCR of the TCR CDR3 used the HTBI primer set with the Qiagen OneStep RT-PCR kit. Libraries were constructed in a second round of multiplex PCR, after which size selection and purification were performed. The libraries were sequenced on an Illumina HiSeq2000 using paired-end 100 bp reads. In the authors' own workflow: SOAPnuke was used to process the raw data, throwing out any read that contained adapters or uncalled bases, had a mean Phred below 15, or lacked an exact constant-primer or identifier match. COPE v1.2.5 was used to merge high-quality paired reads, and clonotypes were defined as unique nucleotide sequences. Clonotypes were aligned to IMGT TRBV, TRBD and TRBJ reference segments using MiTCR v1.1. The analysis included only V-J combinations with a frequency above 0.0001, which together covered approximately 99% of the repertoires. The TCS score was defined as the ratio of F50 (clonal expansion) to E x V (chaos), calculated using BLOSUM62-based TCRdist between CDR3 peptides within each V-J. Welch's t-statistics and random forest reduced roughly 500 V-J features to around 14, which were used in a naive Bayes classifier (R e1071). Through fastp at Q25 and MiXCR, TCRdb rebuilt clones from the public reads, retaining in-frame beta chains. CDR3 protein duplicates are merged, each entry listing the most common genes and DNA. What appears here as the V and J calls and clone size reflects TCRdb's work, not the paper's. The sample yields roughly 420,000 distinct CDR3 sequences; 15% to 18% were counted once. The ten top clones hold 14% of the sample.

This record belongs to a study of T cells in Graves' hyperthyroidism and ophthalmopathy (dated by TCRdb to between 2017 and 2020). As for the study more broadly: Peripheral blood samples were taken at initial diagnosis, before any treatment was given. To identify distinguishing TCR V-J signatures, a discovery cohort of 100 or so patients was used, comprising some 45 with Graves' ophthalmopathy and around 57 with stable Graves' hyperthyroidism. Prospective prediction of ophthalmopathy was tested in an independent validation cohort of some 19 hyperthyroidism patients and roughly 16 patients who later progressed to ophthalmopathy. The 100 discovery patients were randomly split 7:3 into training and test sets. In addition, the study compared T-cell repertoires in thyroid tissue and in blood from roughly six Graves' hyperthyroidism patients. Once sampling was done, hyperthyroidism patients were given methimazole at a starting dose of 30 mg daily, whereas ophthalmopathy patients were given high-dose intravenous methylprednisolone. The paper reports TCR Vbeta CDR3 sequencing of approximately 140 peripheral blood samples: approximately 41 ophthalmopathy, about 75 hyperthyroidism and around 17 progressor patients.

On the study overall, not on this receptor specifically: In validation, the model predicted progression to ophthalmopathy a median of about 6 months before onset, with about 70% sensitivity and just under 75% specificity. In cross-validation, a model built on a 13 V-J signature told ophthalmopathy apart from stable hyperthyroidism with under 90% sensitivity and around 83% specificity, and in testing the same model reached 80%/75%. Most expanded thyroid clonotypes (frequency above 0.001) were also detected in blood, suggesting blood repertoires may reflect thyroid immune responses. Sample size was not statistically predetermined, and investigators were not blinded to group allocation.

Stable Graves' hyperthyroidism was defined as no progression to ophthalmopathy during 18 months of follow-up. The hyperthyroidism patients were between 18 and 65 years old and newly diagnosed, with a disease duration of less than 2 months. Patients with uncontrolled infections, other autoimmune diseases, pregnancy or lactation were excluded. Diagnoses relied on clinical symptoms, serum thyroxine and TRAb, thyroid ultrasound and orbital computed tomography. PBMCs were separated from 10 ml of fresh peripheral blood using Ficoll-Paque density gradient centrifugation. Trizol reagent was used to extract total RNA, and RNA quality was then checked on an Agilent 2100 Bioanalyzer.

The sequenced sample consisted of blood. The origin of this receptor is a woman younger than 30 with Graves' hyperthyroidism. The V and J genes are TRBV2 and TRBJ2-7, with no reliable assignment of the D segment. The CDR3 loop reads CASSGHVSSYEQYF. At the DNA level, the sequence is TGTGCCAGCAGTGGACATGTGAGCTCCTACGAGCAGTACTTC. The reference TRBV2 and TRBJ2-7 proteins fill in what lies around the CDR3, so the full variable domain reads EPEVTQTPSHQVTQMGQEVILRCVPISNHLYFYWYRQILGQKVEFLVSFYNNEISEKSEIFDDQFSVERPDGSNFTLKIRSTKLEDSAMYFCASSGHVSSYEQYFGPGTRLTVT.